Each of the 18 T cell receptor beta chains below was sequenced from the same sample in a study of blood T cell repertoires in COVID-19. The method was immunoSEQ multiplex PCR; TCRdb's version includes in-frame clones alone and lacks a portion of them. This table has some 260,000 clones, about 90% appearing once. Sequenced sample: PBMCs or T cells enriched from blood (not recorded which). The receptors were sampled from a woman under 30 who had recovered from COVID-19.

The chain employs TRBV10-3 and TRBJ1-6; TRBD1 aligns across 8 bases. The CDR3 has 17 residues. Germline values: CDR1 ENHRY, CDR2 SYGVKD. The trim removed 1 base at V and 7 bases at J, leaving 9 bases unmatched. In nucleotides, the CDR3 is TGTGCCATCAGTGAGTACGTGACAGGGGATTTCAATTCACCCCTCCACTTT. Amino acid sequence: CAISEYVTGDFNSPLHF.

The chain joins TRBV28 to TRBJ1-2; 7 bases agree with TRBD1. The CDR3 runs 14 residues. The trim removed 5 bases at V and 5 bases at J, leaving 8 bases unmatched. Germline V gene data show CDR1 as MDHEN and CDR2 as SYDVKM. CDR3 bases: TGTGCCAGCAGTCCGGGACAGCGAACTTATGGCTACACCTTC. Translating it yields CASSPGQRTYGYTF.

The rearrangement links TRBV20-1 to TRBJ1-4; D not certain. The V gene's germline CDR1 is DFQATT and CDR2 SNEGSKA (reference sequence). This CDR3 is built from 11 residues. The V gene lost 3 bases and the J gene lost 8 bases, with 7 bases spanning the gap. CDR3 bases: TGCAGTGCTAGGCCAGAAGAAAAACTGTTTTTT. It yields the protein CSARPEEKLFF.

This clone was detected once. The chain combines TRBV4-3 with TRBJ2-3; 8 nucleotides agree with TRBD2. Germline CDR1 is LGHNA and CDR2 is YSLEER. The CDR3 runs 16 residues. V shed 3 bases and J 4 bases; nucleotides not matched to a gene: 9. Here the CDR3 reads CASSQTGTSSADTQYF. The CDR3 DNA follows: TGCGCCAGCAGCCAGACCGGGACTAGTAGCGCAGATACGCAGTATTTT.

This clone was found once. The chain employs TRBV10-3 and TRBJ2-2; 15 positions match TRBD2. The CDR3 runs to 16 residues. Germline V gene sequence: CDR1 ENHRY, CDR2 SYGVKD. Unmatched junction bases numbered 4, after V lost 6 bases and J lost 5 bases. DNA of the CDR3: TGTGCCATCAGCCCGGGACTAGCGGGAGGAACCGGGGAGCTGTTTTTT. This encodes CAISPGLAGGTGELFF.

The chain links TRBV28 to TRBJ2-7, with D unresolved. This CDR3 spans 13 amino acids. V was pared by 2 bases and J by 3 bases, with 8 bases between. Looked up from germline, CDR1 is MDHEN and CDR2 is SYDVKM. The CDR3 nucleotides are TGTGCCAGCAGTTTAGCCAGGTACTACGAGCAGTACTTC. Its translation is CASSLARYYEQYF.

The chain has TRBV28 and TRBJ2-1, with D tentatively TRBD2 (7 bases). V was clipped by 6 bases and J by 2 bases, with 14 bases between them. CDR3 length: 15 amino acids. Germline CDR1 and CDR2: MDHEN and SYDVKM. The CDR3 DNA follows: TGTGCCAGCAGCGGTCGGGGGGCACCCTACAATGAGCAGTTCTTC. Residues: CASSGRGAPYNEQFF.

This clone was picked up one time. The gene calls are TRBV19 and TRBJ2-5; the match to TRBD1 covers 7 bases. The germline gives CDR1 LNHDA, CDR2 SQIVND (reference sequence). The length of the CDR3 is 15 residues. Trimming took 4 bases from V and 3 from J; bases not matched to a gene: 8. CDR3 region: CASSTLDDREETQYF. DNA for the CDR3: TGTGCCAGTAGTACCCTTGACGACAGGGAAGAGACCCAGTACTTC. The full variable domain, its missing parts supplied by reference TRBV19 and TRBJ2-5, is DGGITQSPKYLFRKEGQNVTLSCEQNLNHDAMYWYRQDPGQGLRLIYYSQIVNDFQKGDIAEGYSVSREKKESFPLTVTSAQKNPTAFYLCASSTLDDREETQYFGPGTRLLVL.

The V gene is TRBV4-2, the J gene TRBJ2-1; 9 bases are shared with TRBD2. The CDR3 spans 16 residues. The V segment lost 4 bases and the J segment 4 bases; nucleotides outside the gene matches: 8. CDR1 and CDR2 (germline): LGHNA, YNFKEQ. The DNA of the CDR3 is TGTGCCAGCAGCCTCGAGCGGGAGGCAAGGTACAATGAGCAGTTCTTC. It encodes CASSLEREARYNEQFF.

The chain joins TRBV13 to TRBJ1-2; 7 bases align to TRBD1. This CDR3 contains 13 residues. With 4 bases clipped from V and 5 bases from J, the junction kept 4 bases outside the gene matches. Per germline, CDR1 PRHDT and CDR2 FYEKMQ (reference sequence). DNA for the CDR3: TGTGCCAGCAGCTCCGGGACAGCGTATGGCTACACCTTC. Translated, it gives CASSSGTAYGYTF.

The chain joins TRBV4-3 to TRBJ1-1; a weak D match, TRBD1 (6 bases). CDR1 and CDR2 from the germline V gene are LGHNA and YSLEER. This CDR3 has 17 residues. The ends were cut back, 2 bases at V and 5 bases at J, with 21 bases in the middle. For the CDR3, the DNA is TGCGCCAGCAGCCAAACCACCCGGACAGCCCTGGGGACTGAAGCTTTCTTT. Translated, it gives CASSQTTRTALGTEAFF.

The CDR3 DNA is TGTGCCAGCAGCGAGGGGACTAGCGTCTTGGAGACCCAGTACTTC. Encoded protein: CASSEGTSVLETQYF. V gene TRBV9 combines with J gene TRBJ2-5, with TRBD2 matching 10 bases. This CDR3 has 15 amino acids. V was pared by 3 bases and J by 5 bases, with 7 bases of the junction left unmatched. Germline CDR1 is SGDLS and CDR2 is YYNGEE.

Notes on this clone: Other DNA sequences within the sample encode an identical CDR3. The chain couples TRBV9 to TRBJ2-1; 8 bases match TRBD2. CDR1 is SGDLS and CDR2 is YYNGEE in the germline V gene. Trimming cost V 2 bases and J 4 bases; bases outside gene matches: 5. This CDR3 is built from 15 residues. CDR3 nucleotide sequence: TGTGCCAGCAGCGTTGGCAGCGGGGGTTACAATGAGCAGTTCTTC. As protein: CASSVGSGGYNEQFF.

The chain couples TRBV7-9 to TRBJ1-5, with D uncertain. Germline CDR1 SEHNR, CDR2 FQNEAQ (reference sequence). This CDR3 has 15 residues. V was trimmed by 5 bases and J by 0 bases, leaving 11 bases between them. This CDR3 reads CASSLGVRSNQPQHF. DNA for the CDR3: TGTGCCAGCAGCCTCGGGGTTCGTAGCAATCAGCCCCAGCATTTT.

This sequence joins TRBV5-4 and TRBJ1-6; 7 bases align to TRBD1. Germline CDR1 reads SGHNT; CDR2 reads YYREEE (reference sequence). J lost 10 bases, V lost 4 bases, and 8 bases had no gene match. This CDR3 region has 14 residues. CDR3 residues: CASSMDHRGSPLHF. DNA for the CDR3: TGTGCCAGCAGCATGGATCACAGGGGCTCACCCCTCCACTTT.

The chain employs TRBV5-4 and TRBJ2-2; 7 nucleotides line up with TRBD2. CDR3 length equals 15 residues. Germline CDR1 is SGHNT and CDR2 is YYREEE (reference sequence). Germline trimming cut 5 bases from V and 2 bases from J; bases unmatched to any gene: 6. CDR3 sequence: CASRGGSVNTGELFF. CDR3 bases: TGTGCCAGCAGGGGCGGGAGTGTAAACACCGGGGAGCTGTTTTTT.

This clone was counted once. The chain employs TRBV5-1 and TRBJ2-1; TRBD2 matches 9 bases. Unmatched junction bases numbered 2, after V lost 0 bases and J lost 7 bases. The V gene's germline CDR1 is SGHRS and CDR2 YFSETQ. This CDR3 is built from 14 residues. Here the CDR3 reads CASSLVREGNEQFF. The CDR3, as DNA: TGCGCCAGCAGCTTGGTGCGGGAGGGGAATGAGCAGTTCTTC.

This clone appeared a few times. This chain joins TRBV28 and TRBJ1-3, with 7 bases aligning to TRBD1. CDR3 length equals 16 residues. Germline CDR1 reads MDHEN; CDR2 reads SYDVKM. V trimming: 8 bases; J trimming: 1 base; junction bases outside the gene matches: 11. Here the CDR3 DNA reads TGTGCCAGCTGCAACCCGGGACAGTTTTCTGGAAACACCATATATTTT. It translates to CASCNPGQFSGNTIYF.